Below, 8 T cell receptor beta chains from the same sample are listed, as sequenced in a study of post-analysis software for immune sequencing data. Findings of the study overall: Patients showed TRBV5-6, TRBV5-1 and TRBV20-1 among roughly five TRBV segments more frequent than in controls.

Antigens for these TCRs are unknown. The authors incorporated unique molecular identifiers into the TCR beta cDNA libraries. TCRdb called the PCR reads again in MiXCR, with one record for every CDR3 protein. The repertoire holds roughly 650,000 distinct CDR3 sequences, with approximately 60% as singletons. Sequencing input: blood. The receptors were gathered from a girl under 10 years old with multiple sclerosis.

V and J are TRBV20-1 and TRBJ1-1, with 7 bases identical to TRBD1. Looked up from germline, CDR1 is DFQATT and CDR2 is SNEGSKA (reference sequence). V shed 6 bases and J 4 bases; nucleotides not matched to a gene: 8. The CDR3 totals 13 residues. The CDR3 loop is CSAIRGVVTEAFF. Here the CDR3 DNA reads TGCAGTGCCATCAGGGGGGTTGTCACTGAAGCTTTCTTT.

This clonotype has only a few counts. J is TRBJ2-1 and V is TRBV21-1; the D call of TRBD2 is as the table states it, not checked on the DNA. TRBV21-1 is listed as a pseudogene. The CDR3 contains 16 residues. CDR3 sequence reads: CASSNASGRVLDEQFF. The DNA of the CDR3 is TGTGCCAGCAGCAACGCTAGCGGGAGGGTCTTGGATGAGCAGTTCTTC.

The chain combines TRBV29-1 with TRBJ2-1; 7 nucleotides agree with TRBD2. Germline V gives CDR1 SQVTM, CDR2 ANQGSEA. V gave up 3 bases and J gave up 9 bases; unmatched junction bases: 5. The CDR3 contains 12 residues. CDR3 residues: CSVEGGSFEQFF. In DNA, the CDR3 is TGCAGCGTTGAGGGAGGGAGTTTTGAGCAGTTCTTC.

The rearrangement joins TRBV20-1 to TRBJ2-7, with 9 bases matching TRBD2. Germline V gives CDR1 DFQATT, CDR2 SNEGSKA (reference sequence). The CDR3 is 14 amino acids. J gave up 2 bases and V 5 bases, and 7 bases lay outside the gene matches. Written as DNA, the CDR3 is TGCAGTGCTGCCCCTAGCGGGGCAACCTACGAGCAGTACTTC. Translated: CSAAPSGATYEQYF.

This sequence joins TRBV12-3 or TRBV12-4 and TRBJ1-1, with D unclear. CDR3 size: 14 residues. V lost 4 bases and J lost 4, with 13 bases in between. The CDR3 coding sequence is TGTGCCAGCAGTTGGACTCTGGGGTCCACTGAAGCTTTCTTT. Protein: CASSWTLGSTEAFF.

This clonotype came up once. V is TRBV6-5 and J is TRBJ2-7; D gene uncertain. CDR1 and CDR2 (germline): MNHEY, SVGAGI. The CDR3 consists of 15 residues. Trimming removed 4 bases from V and 2 bases from J, with 15 bases in between. The CDR3 spells CASSSFASTPYEQYF. For the CDR3, the DNA is TGTGCCAGCAGTTCCTTCGCAAGTACCCCCTACGAGCAGTACTTC.

This clonotype was picked up a small number of times. The J gene is TRBJ2-1, the V gene TRBV20-1; D remains ambiguous. The CDR3 is 15 residues long. Trimming cost V 1 base and J 0 bases, with 10 bases left between them. Germline V gene sequence: CDR1 DFQATT, CDR2 SNEGSKA (reference sequence). CDR3 DNA: TGCAGTGCTAGAGTCTTGGTGGGCTCCTACAATGAGCAGTTCTTC. Its protein is CSARVLVGSYNEQFF.

In this sample, this clonotype turned up a few times. The chain has TRBV29-1 and TRBJ1-1, with no clear D. The germline V and J ends were trimmed by 4 bases and 5 bases, with 14 bases remaining between them. Per germline, CDR1 SQVTM and CDR2 ANQGSEA. CDR3 length: 13 amino acids. CDR3 in amino acids: CSVGAGVRTEAFF. The CDR3 DNA follows: TGCAGCGTTGGAGCGGGCGTGAGGACTGAAGCTTTCTTT. The variable domain in full, with the rest retrieved from reference TRBV29-1 and TRBJ1-1, is SAVISQKPSRDICQRGTSLTIQCQVDSQVTMMFWYRQQPGQSLTLIATANQGSEATYESGFVIDKFPISRPNLTFSTLTVSNMSPEDSSIYLCSVGAGVRTEAFFGQGTRLTVV.